The 28 T cell receptor beta chains reported below all come from one sample, sequenced in a study of Graves' ophthalmopathy and Graves' hyperthyroidism. Investigators amplified TCR beta CDR3 regions from RNA transcripts. The first-round RT-PCR employed HTBI primers together with the Qiagen OneStep RT-PCR kit. A multiplex PCR was then performed as the second round. Each CDR3 protein gets one entry after TCRdb re-called the multiplex PCR reads with MiXCR. Among some 520,000 distinct CDR3 sequences listed, under 15% were seen once. The sequencing sample was made of blood. The receptors here all came from a woman in her twenties or thirties with Graves' ophthalmopathy.

This clonotype has a handful of counts. The chain carries TRBV28 and TRBJ2-4; D perhaps matches TRBD2 (7 bases). Germline CDR1 and CDR2: MDHEN and SYDVKM. This CDR3 spans 15 amino acids. The V gene lost 4 bases and the J gene lost 3 bases, with 13 bases spanning the gap. The chain's CDR3 is CASSWTGGNKNIQYF. The CDR3 region has the DNA TGTGCCAGCAGTTGGACGGGGGGCAACAAAAACATTCAGTACTTC.

This clonotype was seen many times. The chain is built from TRBV6-1 and TRBJ2-6; D uncertain. There are 15 residues in the CDR3. The V end was cut by 6 bases, the J end by 0 bases, with 9 bases between. CDR1 is MNHNS and CDR2 is SASEGT in the germline V gene. CDR3 nucleotide sequence: TGTGCCAGCAGCCACCGGTTCTCTGGGGCCAACGTCCTGACTTTC. Translation: CASSHRFSGANVLTF.

This clonotype occurred many times. The chain has TRBV2 and TRBJ2-2, with 8 bases identical to TRBD2. V shed 3 bases and J 7 bases; nucleotides not matched to a gene: 7. This CDR3 contains 15 residues. The germline gives CDR1 SNHLY, CDR2 FYNNEI. CDR3 sequence: CASSDERGLSGELFF. DNA of the CDR3: TGTGCCAGCAGTGATGAGCGGGGGTTAAGCGGGGAGCTGTTTTTT.

This clonotype was seen at least ten times. The rearrangement links TRBV28 to TRBJ2-3, with D possibly matching TRBD2 (6 bases). Germline V gene lookup returns CDR1 MDHEN and CDR2 SYDVKM. The length of the CDR3 is 11 residues. The V end was cut by 6 bases, the J end by 11 bases, with 12 bases between. CDR3 residues: CASSQDYQQYF. The DNA of the CDR3 is TGTGCCAGCAGCCAGGACTACCAGCAGTATTTT.

The V gene is TRBV2, the J gene TRBJ2-7, with D possibly being TRBD2 (5 bases). Germline V gives CDR1 SNHLY, CDR2 FYNNEI. The CDR3 covers 16 residues. V lost 1 base to trimming and J lost 3 bases, with 16 bases between them. This CDR3 is CASSEVGRGYRYEQYF. The CDR3 nucleotides read TGTGCCAGCAGTGAAGTCGGCCGGGGTTACCGCTACGAGCAGTACTTC.

At least ten counts were recorded for this clonotype. The chain employs TRBV12-3 or TRBV12-4 and TRBJ1-2; D is ambiguous. CDR3 length: 12 amino acids. V was pared by 3 bases and J by 8 bases, with 10 bases between. The CDR3 DNA sequence: TGTGCCAGCAGTTTTGGGTCGCAGGGCTACACCTTC. It translates to CASSFGSQGYTF.

This clonotype was counted at least ten times. The rearrangement uses TRBV7-9 and TRBJ1-1, with D unclear. The germline V gene has CDR1 SEHNR and CDR2 FQNEAQ (reference sequence). The CDR3 is made up of 15 amino acids. Trimming left V 6 bases short and J 1 base short, with 15 bases between. CDR3 in DNA: TGTGCCAGCAGTCTCCTGGGTGAGGGGAACACTGAAGCTTTCTTT. This sequence encodes CASSLLGEGNTEAFF.

This clonotype was observed many times. The chain uses TRBV6-5 and TRBJ2-7; possibly TRBD1 or TRBD2 for D (7 bases each). V gave up 6 bases and J gave up 3 bases, with 21 bases separating them. The germline CDR1 and CDR2 sequences are MNHEY and SVGAGI. The CDR3 is made up of 16 amino acids. The CDR3: CASSPRGGDSYYEQYF. Here the CDR3 DNA reads TGTGCCAGCAGCCCCAGGGGGGGGGACAGTTACTACGAGCAGTACTTC.

There are many counts of this clonotype. The genes are TRBV27 and TRBJ1-3, with D possibly TRBD1 on 5 matching bases. The CDR3 sequence is 17 residues long. V lost 4 bases to trimming and J lost 0 bases, with 16 bases between them. Germline CDR1 and CDR2: MNHEY and SMNVEV (reference sequence). CDR3 protein: CASSSGLPNPSGNTIYF. The CDR3 DNA reads TGTGCCAGCAGTTCGGGACTCCCAAATCCCTCTGGAAACACCATATATTTT.

This clonotype was observed many times. J is TRBJ1-2 and V is TRBV12-3 or TRBV12-4; 7 nucleotides line up with TRBD1. V gave up 3 bases and J gave up 3 bases; unmatched junction bases: 7. This CDR3 contains 15 residues. The CDR3 region has the DNA TGTGCCAGCAGTTTCGGATCCGGGACAGACTATGGCTACACCTTC. Translated: CASSFGSGTDYGYTF.

The chain recombines TRBV5-4 with TRBJ1-2; 7 positions agree with TRBD1. Germline trimming cut 4 bases from V and 8 bases from J; bases unmatched to any gene: 14. Germline V gene data show CDR1 as SGHNT and CDR2 as YYREEE (reference sequence). The CDR3 has 15 residues. CDR3 sequence (DNA): TGTGCCAGCAGCGGTTCGGGACAGCTAACGTGGGGCTACACCTTC. It specifies CASSGSGQLTWGYTF. Variable domain in full (rest from reference TRBV5-4 and TRBJ1-2): ETGVTQSPTHLIKTRGQQVTLRCSSQSGHNTVSWYQQALGQGPQFIFQYYREEENGRGNFPPRFSGLQFPNYSSELNVNALELDDSALYLCASSGSGQLTWGYTFGSGTRLTVV.

This clonotype has a count of ten or more. The chain carries TRBV20-1 and TRBJ2-5; possibly TRBD1 or TRBD2 for D (7 bases each). Germline V gene sequence: CDR1 DFQATT, CDR2 SNEGSKA (reference sequence). Trimming removed 0 bases from V and 7 bases from J, with 15 bases in between. This CDR3 is built from 14 residues. This chain's CDR3 is CSARDEQGRGTQYF. CDR3 DNA: TGCAGTGCTAGAGATGAACAGGGGAGGGGGACCCAGTACTTC.

In this sample, this clonotype turned up many times. The chain recombines TRBV6-1 with TRBJ1-5; D perhaps matches TRBD1 (6 bases). Looked up from germline, CDR1 is MNHNS and CDR2 is SASEGT. This CDR3 is built from 14 residues. Deletions cut 7 bases from V and 4 bases from J, with 14 bases between. For the CDR3, the DNA is TGTGCCAGCACTGGGGGGCACAGGAATCAGCCCCAGCATTTT. As protein: CASTGGHRNQPQHF.

There are many counts of this clonotype. V is TRBV5-1 and J is TRBJ1-2, with TRBD1 matching over 7 bases. V dropped 0 bases and J dropped 5; count of bases not matched to a gene: 1. This CDR3 is built from 13 residues. Germline values: CDR1 SGHRS, CDR2 YFSETQ. This CDR3 reads CASSLGGQYGYTF. The CDR3 bases are TGCGCCAGCAGCTTGGGGGGACAGTATGGCTACACCTTC.

This clonotype was picked up many times. The rearrangement joins TRBV28 to TRBJ1-6, with 7 bases matching TRBD1. Per germline, CDR1 MDHEN and CDR2 SYDVKM. The length of the CDR3 is 14 residues. The trim removed 2 bases at V and 10 bases at J, leaving 5 bases unmatched. CDR3 amino acids: CASSLPGQFSPLHF. The CDR3 nucleotides are TGTGCCAGCAGTTTACCGGGACAGTTCTCACCCCTCCACTTT.

This clonotype has at least ten counts. The chain is built from TRBV15 and TRBJ1-5; D possibly corresponds to TRBD1 (5 bases). Germline CDR1 LNHNV, CDR2 YYDKDF (reference sequence). This CDR3 has 14 residues. Trimming shortened V by 0 bases and J by 7 bases, and 10 bases separated the two germline ends. The CDR3 loop reads CATSREGGSQPQHF. The CDR3 DNA is TGTGCCACCAGCAGAGAGGGGGGATCCCAGCCCCAGCATTTT.

This clonotype showed up many times. The chain couples TRBV6-1 to TRBJ2-4; D is possibly TRBD2 (6 bases). V was cut by 0 bases and J by 2 bases, with 11 bases left in between. The CDR3 contains 16 residues. Germline V lookup: CDR1 MNHNS, CDR2 SASEGT. The CDR3 DNA reads as TGTGCCAGCAGTGAAGCAACGGGAGTGACCAAAAACATTCAGTACTTC. This translates into CASSEATGVTKNIQYF.

In this sample, this clonotype turned up many times. The chain couples TRBV12-3 or TRBV12-4 to TRBJ2-7; 8 bases align to TRBD1. The junction had 8 bases not matched to a gene; V was cut back by 5 bases and J by 5 bases. The CDR3 runs 14 residues. Written as DNA, the CDR3 is TGTGCCAGCAGTCCGCGACAGGGGTCCCACGAGCAGTACTTC. Its translation: CASSPRQGSHEQYF.

This clonotype occurred many times. The chain employs TRBV7-2 and TRBJ1-1; D is unclear. V was pared by 5 bases and J by 1 base, with 14 bases between. The CDR3 runs to 15 residues. Germline V CDR1 and CDR2: SGHTA, FQGNSA. As DNA, the CDR3 is TGTGCCAGCAGCCCAGACCCGGTGGGGAACACTGAAGCTTTCTTT. Protein product: CASSPDPVGNTEAFF.

In its sample, this clonotype was seen a few times. V is TRBV18 and J is TRBJ1-2; a possible D gene is TRBD1 (6 bases). V gave up 2 bases and J gave up 0 bases, with 10 bases separating them. CDR1 and CDR2 (germline): KGHSH, LQKENI. The CDR3 runs to 15 residues. The CDR3 loop reads CASSPDRQTNYGYTF. The CDR3 DNA reads TGTGCCAGCTCACCAGACAGGCAAACTAACTATGGCTACACCTTC.

This clonotype was seen ten or more times. The chain joins TRBV11-3 to TRBJ2-7; 7 bases line up with TRBD2. V shed 3 bases and J 2 bases; nucleotides not matched to a gene: 4. The CDR3 contains 14 residues. Germline lookup yields CDR1 SGHNT and CDR2 YENEEA. The DNA for the CDR3 is TGTGCCAGCAGCTTGACCGGGACTACCTACGAGCAGTACTTC. It translates to CASSLTGTTYEQYF. Complete variable domain (other parts from reference TRBV11-3 and TRBJ2-7): EAGVVQSPRYKIIEKKQPVAFWCNPISGHNTLYWYLQNLGQGPELLIRYENEEAVDDSQLPKDRFSAERLKGVDSTLKIQPAELGDSAVYLCASSLTGTTYEQYFGPGTRLTVT.

This clonotype was counted many times. The rearrangement links TRBV5-1 to TRBJ1-1; D might be TRBD1 (5 bases). This CDR3 contains 14 residues. V was cut by 5 bases and J by 4 bases, with 15 bases left in between. Germline loops: CDR1 SGHRS, CDR2 YFSETQ. Here the CDR3 DNA reads TGCGCCAGCAGACAGGACGGGGGGATCACTGAAGCTTTCTTT. Translating it yields CASRQDGGITEAFF.

In its sample, this clonotype was seen once. This chain connects TRBV30 to TRBJ2-7, with 7 bases fitting TRBD2. V shed 4 bases, J shed 4 bases, and the junction held 16 bases outside the gene matches. CDR3 length equals 16 residues. Germline V gene sequence: CDR1 GTSNPN, CDR2 SVGIG (reference sequence). The CDR3 here is CAWKPGGEGRLYEQYF. For the CDR3, the DNA is TGTGCCTGGAAACCCGGTGGGGAGGGCCGCTTATACGAGCAGTACTTC.

Only a few counts were recorded for this clonotype. The chain links TRBV20-1 to TRBJ1-5; D gene uncertain. There are 14 residues in the CDR3. Trimming took off 3 bases at V and 2 bases at J, with 11 bases between the two ends. Germline V CDR1 and CDR2: DFQATT, SNEGSKA (reference sequence). The DNA of the CDR3 is TGCAGTGCTAGCCGGGTCTTACGCAATCAGCCCCAGCATTTT. Translating it yields CSASRVLRNQPQHF.

This chain connects TRBV5-1 to TRBJ2-2; D is possibly TRBD2 (6 bases). Germline CDR1 is SGHRS and CDR2 is YFSETQ. Trimming removed 4 bases from V and 6 bases from J, with 13 bases in between. The CDR3 is made up of 14 amino acids. The CDR3 is CASSPGLQPGELFF. The CDR3 nucleotides read TGCGCCAGCAGCCCGGGACTCCAGCCCGGGGAGCTGTTTTTT.

This clonotype was seen many times. J is TRBJ1-5 and V is TRBV5-8; 7 positions match TRBD1. The V gene end was trimmed by 3 bases and the J gene end by 6 bases; junction bases not matched to a gene: 6. The CDR3 spans 14 residues. Germline loops: CDR1 SGHTS, CDR2 YDEGEE. The CDR3 loop is CASSYRQGTQPQHF. CDR3 coding DNA: TGTGCCAGCAGCTATCGACAGGGTACTCAGCCCCAGCATTTT. The variable domain in full, with the rest retrieved from reference TRBV5-8 and TRBJ1-5, is EAGVTQSPTHLIKTRGQQATLRCSPISGHTSVYWYQQALGLGLQFLLWYDEGEERNRGNFPPRFSGRQFPNYSSELNVNALELEDSALYLCASSYRQGTQPQHFGDGTRLSIL.

This clonotype was detected ten times or more. The chain joins TRBV19 to TRBJ1-5; 8 positions match TRBD1. J gave up 2 bases and V 7 bases, and 10 bases lay outside the gene matches. In germline, CDR1 is LNHDA, CDR2 SQIVND (reference sequence). The CDR3 is made up of 16 amino acids. The CDR3 DNA sequence: TGTGCCAGTAACCCCTCTCCGGGACAGGGCAATCAGCCCCAGCATTTT. This gives the protein CASNPSPGQGNQPQHF.

This clonotype was counted ten times or more. The CDR3 DNA reads as TGTGCCAGCAGTCTAGGATATTATGGCTACACCTTC. Its translation is CASSLGYYGYTF. The chain recombines TRBV12-3 or TRBV12-4 with TRBJ1-2; D gene uncertain. There are 12 residues in the CDR3. Between the trimmed V and J ends, which lost 5 bases and 5 bases, there was a span of 9 bases.